This is a list of T cell receptor beta chains from one sample in a study of cytomegalovirus exposure and HLA in healthy donors. Only in-frame clones appear in the TCRdb table, and some are missing; sequencing was by immunoSEQ multiplex PCR. Seen here are under 200,000 clones, 65% to 85% observed once, and the top ten hold roughly 2.8%. The source material was PBMCs. Every receptor here comes from a middle-aged woman in good health and CMV-seropositive. Both conserved end residues are part of each CDR3. The D gene is left open where the match is weak. Not every row has a clone size; where given, it reads once, few, many or a size class.

>NA|TRBJ2-2|TRBV18|TRBD1
CASSPPRQGTTVGELFF
TGTGCCAGCTCACCACCCCGACAGGGGACCACCGTGGGGGAGCTGTTTTTT
>NA|TRBJ2-3|TRBV14|NA
CASSRLRTSTDTQYF
TGTGCCAGCAGCCGATTGCGGACTAGCACAGATACGCAGTATTTT
>NA|TRBJ1-6|TRBV21-1|NA
CASSNWGHNSPLHF
TGTGCCAGCAGCAATTGGGGGCATAATTCACCCCTCCACTTT
>NA|TRBJ2-6|TRBV18|NA
CASSPLRESSGANVLTF
TGTGCCAGCTCACCACTGAGGGAAAGCTCTGGGGCCAACGTCCTGACTTTC
>once|TRBJ2-7|TRBV9|TRBD1
CASSQGQGYEQYF
TGTGCCAGCAGCCAGGGACAGGGCTACGAGCAGTACTTC
>NA|TRBJ2-5|TRBV5-1|NA
CASSLVLADQETQYF
TGCGCCAGCAGCTTGGTTCTAGCCGACCAAGAGACCCAGTACTTC
>NA|TRBJ1-1|TRBV11-3|TRBD1
CASSVTGLGPEAFF
TGTGCCAGCAGCGTGACAGGGTTAGGGCCTGAAGCTTTCTTT
>few|TRBJ2-1|TRBV27|NA
CASSFQGPYNEQFF
TGTGCCAGCAGTTTCCAGGGCCCCTACAATGAGCAGTTCTTC
>NA|TRBJ1-5|TRBV30|TRBD1
CAWSHGTGNQPQHF
TGTGCCTGGAGCCACGGGACAGGGAATCAGCCCCAGCATTTT
>NA|TRBJ1-1|TRBV7-2|NA
CASSLGGGLEAFF
TGTGCCAGCAGCTTAGGGGGGGGACTGGAGGCTTTCTTT
>once|TRBJ2-3|TRBV9|TRBD1
CASSVSGTGAGDTQYF
TGTGCCAGCAGCGTGTCGGGGACAGGGGCAGGAGATACGCAGTATTTT
>NA|TRBJ1-2|TRBV7-9|NA
CASSKDRTYGYTF
TGTGCCAGCAGCAAAGACAGGACCTATGGCTACACCTTC
>NA|TRBJ1-6|TRBV14|NA
CASSQQATGNSPLHF
TGTGCCAGCAGTCAACAAGCGACCGGAAATTCACCCCTCCACTTT
>NA|TRBJ2-1|TRBV27|TRBD2
CASSLLTSGSDEQFF
TGTGCCAGCAGTTTACTGACTAGCGGGAGCGATGAGCAGTTCTTC
>NA|TRBJ2-7|TRBV4-3|TRBD2
CASSQAPTSGYEQYF
TGCGCCAGCAGCCAAGCTCCGACTAGCGGGTACGAGCAGTACTTC
>NA|TRBJ2-1|TRBV4-1|TRBD2
CASSQGTSGHSSYNEQFF
TGCGCCAGCAGCCAAGGGACTAGCGGCCACAGCTCCTACAATGAGCAGTTCTTC
>NA|TRBJ1-2|TRBV5-6|TRBD1
CASSPTGAYGYTF
TGTGCCAGCAGCCCAACAGGGGCCTATGGCTACACCTTC
>NA|TRBJ1-2|TRBV30|NA
CAWSMGGGGYTF
TGTGCCTGGAGTATGGGGGGTGGTGGCTACACCTTC
>NA|TRBJ2-1|TRBV29-1|TRBD2
CNVGLAGGSYNEQFF
TGCAACGTTGGTCTAGCGGGAGGGTCCTACAATGAGCAGTTCTTC
>NA|TRBJ2-7|TRBV28|TRBD1
CASSLPAGTGPYEQYF
TGTGCCAGCAGTTTGCCGGCCGGGACAGGGCCCTACGAGCAGTACTTC
>NA|TRBJ2-7|TRBV5-6|TRBD2
CASRQTSGREQYF
TGTGCCAGCAGACAGACTAGCGGTCGAGAGCAGTACTTC
>NA|TRBJ2-3|TRBV20-1|NA
CSAHRYTQYF
TGCAGTGCGCACCGGTATACGCAGTATTTT
>NA|TRBJ2-1|TRBV6-5|NA
CASSYSRGSAYNEQFF
TGTGCCAGCAGTTACTCTCGGGGTAGCGCCTACAATGAGCAGTTCTTC
>NA|TRBJ2-1|TRBV19|NA
CASSIARGAGAAYNEQFF
TGTGCCAGTAGTATAGCCCGGGGTGCGGGGGCAGCCTACAATGAGCAGTTCTTC
>few|TRBJ2-3|TRBV6-6|NA
CASSYLSRGNTDTQYF
TGTGCCAGCAGTTACCTCTCCCGGGGAAACACAGATACGCAGTATTTT
>NA|TRBJ2-1|TRBV7-9|NA
CASSLSTYNEQFF
TGTGCCAGCAGCTTATCCACCTACAATGAGCAGTTCTTC
>once|TRBJ2-7|TRBV29-1|NA
CSVVTSYEQYF
TGCAGCGTCGTAACTAGTTACGAGCAGTACTTC
>NA|TRBJ2-3|TRBV6-5|NA
CASGRGHTDTQYF
TGTGCCAGCGGCCGGGGACACACAGATACGCAGTATTTT
>NA|TRBJ1-5|TRBV2|TRBD1
CASSGTGGNQPQHF
TGTGCCAGCAGTGGAACAGGGGGCAATCAGCCCCAGCATTTT
>NA|TRBJ2-1|TRBV10-3|TRBD1
CAIRSQGGEQFF
TGTGCCATCAGGTCACAGGGGGGTGAGCAGTTCTTC
>medium-sized|TRBJ2-2|TRBV6-5|NA
CASSYSSENTGELFF
TGTGCCAGCAGTTACTCGAGCGAGAACACCGGGGAGCTGTTTTTT
>NA|TRBJ1-1|TRBV29-1|TRBD1
CSVRQGSDTEAFF
TGCAGCGTGCGACAGGGGTCGGACACTGAAGCTTTCTTT
>NA|TRBJ1-2|TRBV30|NA
CAWSELGGLYGYTF
TGTGCCTGGTCAGAACTCGGGGGGCTTTATGGCTACACCTTC
>NA|TRBJ1-2|TRBV7-9|NA
CSSSFEGHYGYTF
TGTTCCAGCAGCTTTGAGGGCCACTATGGCTACACCTTC
>NA|TRBJ2-1|TRBV11-2|TRBD2
CASSRRTSGYNEQFF
TGTGCCAGCAGCCGAAGGACTAGCGGATACAATGAGCAGTTCTTC
>few|TRBJ1-4|TRBV4-3|NA
CASSQLVGGAYEKLFF
TGCGCCAGCAGCCAACTAGTTGGGGGGGCGTATGAAAAACTGTTTTTT